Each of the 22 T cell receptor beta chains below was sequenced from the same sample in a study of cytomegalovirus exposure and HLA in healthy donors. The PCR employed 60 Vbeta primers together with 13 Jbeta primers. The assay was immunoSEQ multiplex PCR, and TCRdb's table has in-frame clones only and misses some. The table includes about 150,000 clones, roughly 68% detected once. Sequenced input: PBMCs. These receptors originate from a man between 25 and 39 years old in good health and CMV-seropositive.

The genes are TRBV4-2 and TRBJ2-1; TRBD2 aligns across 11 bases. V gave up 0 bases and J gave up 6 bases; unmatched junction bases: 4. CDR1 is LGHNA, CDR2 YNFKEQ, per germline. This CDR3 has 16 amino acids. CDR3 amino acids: CASSQDGLAGGNEQFF. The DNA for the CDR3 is TGTGCCAGCAGCCAAGATGGACTAGCGGGTGGCAATGAGCAGTTCTTC.

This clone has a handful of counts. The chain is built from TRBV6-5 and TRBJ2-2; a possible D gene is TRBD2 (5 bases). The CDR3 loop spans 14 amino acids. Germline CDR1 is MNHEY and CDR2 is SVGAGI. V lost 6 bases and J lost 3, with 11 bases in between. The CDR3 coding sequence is TGTGCCAGCAGAGAGGCGGGTTACACCGGGGAGCTGTTTTTT. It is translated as CASREAGYTGELFF.

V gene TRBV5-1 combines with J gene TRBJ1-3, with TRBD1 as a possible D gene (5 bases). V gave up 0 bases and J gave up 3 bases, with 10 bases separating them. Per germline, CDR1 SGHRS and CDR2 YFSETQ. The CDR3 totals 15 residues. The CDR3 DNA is TGCGCCAGCAGCTTGGATGGGCAGGGTGGAAACACCATATATTTT. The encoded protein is CASSLDGQGGNTIYF.

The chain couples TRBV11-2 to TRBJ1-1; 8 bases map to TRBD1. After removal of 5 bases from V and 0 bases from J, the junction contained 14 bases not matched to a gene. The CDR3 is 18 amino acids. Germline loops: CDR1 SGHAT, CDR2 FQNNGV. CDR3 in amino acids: CASSLNPVQGGLNTEAFF. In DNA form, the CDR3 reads TGTGCCAGCAGCCTTAACCCCGTACAGGGGGGACTGAACACTGAAGCTTTCTTT.

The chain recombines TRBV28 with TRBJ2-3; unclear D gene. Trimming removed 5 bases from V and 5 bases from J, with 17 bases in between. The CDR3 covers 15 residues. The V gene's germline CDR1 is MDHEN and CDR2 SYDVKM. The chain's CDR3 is CASSPAGSPGDTQYF. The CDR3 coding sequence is TGTGCCAGCAGTCCCGCCGGGTCCCCGGGAGATACGCAGTATTTT.

The CDR3 sequence is CASRPTGYHEQYF. The CDR3 nucleotides read TGTGCCAGCAGACCAACAGGGTACCACGAGCAGTACTTC. The genes are TRBV28 and TRBJ2-5; the D gene is possibly TRBD1 (6 bases). The tail of the sequence fits TRBJ2-7 better, so the J call may be wrong. Germline V gene data show CDR1 as MDHEN and CDR2 as SYDVKM. The CDR3 extends over 13 amino acids.

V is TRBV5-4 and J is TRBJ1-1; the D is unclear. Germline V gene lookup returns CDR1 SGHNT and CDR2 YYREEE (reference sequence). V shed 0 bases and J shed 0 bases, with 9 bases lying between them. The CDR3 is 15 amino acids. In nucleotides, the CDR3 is TGTGCCAGCAGCTTGGAGGCCAGGCTGAACACTGAAGCTTTCTTT. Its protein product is CASSLEARLNTEAFF.

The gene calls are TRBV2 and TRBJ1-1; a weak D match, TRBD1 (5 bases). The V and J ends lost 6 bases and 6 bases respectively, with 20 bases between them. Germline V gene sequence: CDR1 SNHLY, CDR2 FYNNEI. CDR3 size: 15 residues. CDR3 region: CASRETDGVWAEAFF. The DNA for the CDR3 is TGTGCCAGCAGGGAGACAGACGGCGTGTGGGCTGAAGCTTTCTTT.

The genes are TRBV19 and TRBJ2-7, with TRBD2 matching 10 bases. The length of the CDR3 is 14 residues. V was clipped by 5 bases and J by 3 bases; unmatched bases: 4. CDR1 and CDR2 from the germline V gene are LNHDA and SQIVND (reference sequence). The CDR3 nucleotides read TGTGCCAGTAGTGCTTCTAGCGGGAGCTACGAGCAGTACTTC. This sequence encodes CASSASSGSYEQYF.

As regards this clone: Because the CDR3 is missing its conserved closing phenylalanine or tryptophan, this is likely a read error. For the CDR3, the DNA is TGTGCCAGCAGTTTTTCCTCAACCGGGACTAGCGGCACAGATACGCAGTATCTT. Amino acids: CASSFSSTGTSGTDTQYL. The rearrangement joins TRBV27 to TRBJ2-3; 10 nucleotides line up with TRBD2. CDR1 MNHEY and CDR2 SMNVEV come from the germline V gene (reference sequence). J lost 1 base, V lost 3 bases, and 10 bases had no gene match. This CDR3 spans 18 amino acids.

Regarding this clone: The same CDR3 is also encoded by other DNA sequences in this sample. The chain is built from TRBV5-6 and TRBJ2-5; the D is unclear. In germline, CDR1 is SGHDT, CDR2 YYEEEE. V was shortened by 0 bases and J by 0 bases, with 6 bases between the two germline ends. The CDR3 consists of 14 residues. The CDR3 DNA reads TGTGCCAGCAGCTTGGACTCGTACCAAGAGACCCAGTACTTC. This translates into CASSLDSYQETQYF. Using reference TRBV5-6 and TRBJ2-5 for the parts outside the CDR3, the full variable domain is DAGVTQSPTHLIKTRGQQVTLRCSPKSGHDTVSWYQQALGQGPQFIFQYYEEEERQRGNFPDRFSGHQFPNYSSELNVNALLLGDSALYLCASSLDSYQETQYFGPGTRLLVL.

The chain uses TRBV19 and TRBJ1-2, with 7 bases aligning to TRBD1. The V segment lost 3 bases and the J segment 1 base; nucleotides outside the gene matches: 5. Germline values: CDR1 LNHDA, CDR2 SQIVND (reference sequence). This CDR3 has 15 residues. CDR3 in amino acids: CASSMTGQDNYGYTF. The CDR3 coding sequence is TGTGCCAGTAGTATGACCGGACAGGATAACTATGGCTACACCTTC.

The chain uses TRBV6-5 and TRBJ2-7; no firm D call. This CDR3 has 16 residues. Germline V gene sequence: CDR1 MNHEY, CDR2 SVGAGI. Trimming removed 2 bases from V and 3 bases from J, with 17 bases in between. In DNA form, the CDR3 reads TGTGCCAGCAGTTACCCTTCGGGTCCAAAGGTCTACGAGCAGTACTTC. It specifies CASSYPSGPKVYEQYF.

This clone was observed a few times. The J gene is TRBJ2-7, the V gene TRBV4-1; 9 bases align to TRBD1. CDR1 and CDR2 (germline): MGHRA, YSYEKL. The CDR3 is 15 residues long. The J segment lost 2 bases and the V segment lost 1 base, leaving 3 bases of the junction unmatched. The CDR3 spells CASSQAGQGPYEQYF. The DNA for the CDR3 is TGCGCCAGCAGCCAAGCGGGACAGGGACCCTACGAGCAGTACTTC.

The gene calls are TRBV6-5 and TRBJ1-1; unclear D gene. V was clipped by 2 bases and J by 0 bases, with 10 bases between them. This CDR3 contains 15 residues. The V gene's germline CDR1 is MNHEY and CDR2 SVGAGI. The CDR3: CASSYRNTMNTEAFF. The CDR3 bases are TGTGCCAGCAGTTACAGAAACACAATGAACACTGAAGCTTTCTTT.

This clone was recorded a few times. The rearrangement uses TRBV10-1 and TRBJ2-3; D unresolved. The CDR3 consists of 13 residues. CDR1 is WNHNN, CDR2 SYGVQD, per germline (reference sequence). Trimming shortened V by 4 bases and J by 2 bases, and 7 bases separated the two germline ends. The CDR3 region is CASSASYTDTQYF. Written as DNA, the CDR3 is TGCGCCAGCAGTGCGTCCTACACAGATACGCAGTATTTT.

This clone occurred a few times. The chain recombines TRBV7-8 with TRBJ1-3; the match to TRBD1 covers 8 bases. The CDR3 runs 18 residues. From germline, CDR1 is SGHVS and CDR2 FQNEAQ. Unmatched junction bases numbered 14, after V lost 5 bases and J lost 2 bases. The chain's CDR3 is CASSLGQGYVVAGNTIYF. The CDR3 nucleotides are TGTGCCAGCAGCCTAGGACAGGGATACGTCGTAGCTGGAAACACCATATATTTT.

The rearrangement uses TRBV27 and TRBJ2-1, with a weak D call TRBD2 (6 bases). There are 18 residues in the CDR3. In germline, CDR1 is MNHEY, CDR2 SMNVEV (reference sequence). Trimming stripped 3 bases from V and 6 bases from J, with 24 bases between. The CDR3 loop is CASSFPLGPWRGVNEQFF. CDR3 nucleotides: TGTGCCAGCAGTTTTCCCTTGGGACCCTGGCGGGGTGTCAATGAGCAGTTCTTC.

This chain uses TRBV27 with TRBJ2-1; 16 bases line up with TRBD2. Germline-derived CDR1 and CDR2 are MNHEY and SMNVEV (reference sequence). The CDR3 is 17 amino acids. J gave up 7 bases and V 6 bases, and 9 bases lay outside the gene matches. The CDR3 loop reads CASSSPGGLAGGNEQFF. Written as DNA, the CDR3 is TGTGCCAGCAGCTCCCCCGGGGGACTAGCGGGAGGGAATGAGCAGTTCTTC.

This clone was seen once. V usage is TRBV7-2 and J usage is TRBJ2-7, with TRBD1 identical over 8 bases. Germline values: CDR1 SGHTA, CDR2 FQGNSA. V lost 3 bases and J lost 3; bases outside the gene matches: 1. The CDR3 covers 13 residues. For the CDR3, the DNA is TGTGCCAGCAGCTTGGGACAGGTCTACGAGCAGTACTTC. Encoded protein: CASSLGQVYEQYF.

CDR3 protein: CASSVVTSYEQYF. CDR3 DNA sequence: TGTGCCAGCAGTGTTGTGACTTCCTACGAGCAGTACTTC. The chain links TRBV6-1 to TRBJ2-7; D is uncertain. Germline V gene lookup returns CDR1 MNHNS and CDR2 SASEGT. The CDR3 has 13 residues. V gave up 4 bases and J gave up 1 base, with 8 bases separating them.

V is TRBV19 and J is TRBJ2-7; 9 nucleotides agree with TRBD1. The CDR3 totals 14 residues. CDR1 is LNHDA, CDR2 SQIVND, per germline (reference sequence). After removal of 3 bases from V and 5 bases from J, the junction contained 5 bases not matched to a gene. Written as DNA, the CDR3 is TGTGCCAGTAGTATCGGCGGGACAGGGAACGAGCAGTACTTC. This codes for CASSIGGTGNEQYF.